A single sample is the source of the 12 T cell receptor beta chains below, sequenced in a study of T cells expressing NK-cell markers. Reanalyzing the 5' RACE reads, TCRdb keeps one entry per CDR3 protein, without DNA. The sample's table shows 200,000 to 300,000 distinct CDR3 sequences. Sequenced material: blood T cells: a sorted CD56 or NKG2C T cell subset, CD4+ or CD8+ T cells, or bulk PBMC T cells (not recorded which). These receptors were obtained from a young man in good health.

This rearrangement joins TRBV5-1 to TRBJ1-5; TCRdb's D gene call, TRBD1, goes unchecked for lack of DNA. Germline V lookup: CDR1 SGHRS, CDR2 YFSETQ. The CDR3 has 17 amino acids. The CDR3 loop is CASSLGGTNLKNQPQHF.

V is TRBV20-1 and J is TRBJ1-2; TCRdb reports TRBD1, a call that lacks DNA to check it against. Germline loops: CDR1 DFQATT, CDR2 SNEGSKA (reference sequence). The CDR3 has 12 amino acids. The CDR3 loop is CSASSYGAGYTF.

The chain recombines TRBV5-5 with TRBJ2-1; TCRdb's D call, TRBD1, is unchecked because there is no DNA. The length of the CDR3 is 16 residues. Per germline, CDR1 SGHKS and CDR2 YYEKEE (reference sequence). The CDR3: CASSLAGGGPGNEQFF.

The chain employs TRBV20-1 and TRBJ2-3; TCRdb's D call, TRBD1, is unchecked because there is no DNA. The CDR3 is made up of 14 amino acids. The germline V gene encodes CDR1 DFQATT and CDR2 SNEGSKA (reference sequence). CDR3: CSASIGARTDTQYF.

This sequence joins TRBV5-6 and TRBJ2-1; the TCRdb D gene call, TRBD2, has no DNA to confirm it. The CDR3 is 14 amino acids. Per germline, CDR1 SGHDT and CDR2 YYEEEE. CDR3: CASSPGLPNNEQFF.

This chain uses TRBV20-1 with TRBJ2-1; the TRBD2 assignment by TCRdb is unverifiable without DNA. Germline V lookup: CDR1 DFQATT, CDR2 SNEGSKA (reference sequence). This CDR3 spans 19 amino acids. CDR3 region: CSARRGGLEAPSSYNEQFF.

V gene TRBV27 combines with J gene TRBJ2-5. Germline CDR1 reads MNHEY; CDR2 reads SMNVEV (reference sequence). The CDR3 loop spans 12 amino acids. The CDR3 here is CASSRPGGTQYF.

V gene TRBV7-9 combines with J gene TRBJ2-5. The germline CDR1 and CDR2 sequences are SEHNR and FQNEAQ (reference sequence). CDR3 size: 12 residues. CDR3 residues: CASRRSGETQYF.

V and J are TRBV6-2 or TRBV6-3 and TRBJ2-1; TCRdb proposes TRBD2, but this gene call is untestable without DNA. CDR1 MNHEY and CDR2 SVGEGT come from the germline V gene. The CDR3 contains 16 residues. CDR3: CASSSLLAGVVNEQFF.

The V and J genes are TRBV2 and TRBJ2-3; TCRdb picks TRBD1, but there is no DNA to check that call. The CDR3 length is 14 residues. From germline, CDR1 is SNHLY and CDR2 FYNNEI. The CDR3 region is CASSGWGRTDTQYF.

This rearrangement joins TRBV2 to TRBJ2-1. The CDR3 contains 15 residues. Germline V lookup: CDR1 SNHLY, CDR2 FYNNEI. CDR3 region: CASRREMSSYNEQFF.

The chain is built from TRBV3-1 and TRBJ2-2. The germline CDR1 and CDR2 sequences are LGHDT and YNNKEL (reference sequence). The CDR3 is 14 residues long. The chain's CDR3 is CASSLRLNTGELFF.